The sequence of this T cell receptor beta chain was determined in a study of control samples from healthy donors and cancer patients. The ends lost 4 bases at V and 2 bases at J; junction bases unmatched: 5. Germline assignment: CDR1 GTSNPN and CDR2 SVGIG (reference sequence). The CDR3 runs 13 residues. Clones were read by immunoSEQ multiplex PCR, and TCRdb kept only the in-frame ones, dropping some. Among roughly 150,000 clones listed, 80% to 95% were seen once. The sequenced material came from blood. The genes are TRBV30 and TRBJ2-7; TRBD1 matches at 7 bases. This TCR was sampled from a man aged 18 to 30 in good health. CDR3 loop: CAWTQQGTYEQYF. The CDR3 nucleotides read TGTGCCTGGACCCAACAGGGGACCTACGAGCAGTACTTC.